The next 17 T cell receptor beta chains were all read from a single sample in a study of T cell repertoires in cytomegalovirus infection. One entry per CDR3 protein results from TCRdb running MiXCR on the reads. Of 750,000 to 950,000 distinct CDR3 sequences listed, 25% to 35% are singletons. No antigen is known for these receptors. The material was cultured CD8+ T cells from PBMCs, obtained from culture after CMV antigen stimulation. The receptors were sampled from a human donor in good health (CMV status not recorded). Some clones in this sample may be carry-over from other donors' samples.

This clonotype was seen more than once but under ten times. V and J are TRBV11-2 and TRBJ1-4, with TRBD1 matching over 8 bases. The CDR3 extends over 14 amino acids. Germline lookup yields CDR1 SGHAT and CDR2 FQNNGV. After removal of 0 bases from V and 6 bases from J, the junction contained 0 bases not matched to a gene. The CDR3, as DNA: TGTGCCAGCAGCTTAGAACAGGGGGATGAAAAACTGTTTTTT. It specifies CASSLEQGDEKLFF.

This chain uses TRBV7-4 with TRBJ2-1; D remains unclear. This CDR3 comprises 15 residues. The germline V gene encodes CDR1 SGHVT and CDR2 SQSDAQ. Trimming took 3 bases from V and 10 from J, leaving 19 bases between them. The CDR3 loop is CASSLGFYDGGEQFF. The CDR3 DNA is TGTGCCAGCAGCTTGGGGTTTTACGACGGTGGGGAGCAGTTCTTC.

The gene calls are TRBV5-6 and TRBJ1-4, with 7 bases matching TRBD1. CDR3 size: 17 residues. V was pared by 3 bases and J by 0 bases, with 8 bases of the junction left unmatched. Germline V gives CDR1 SGHDT, CDR2 YYEEEE. CDR3 sequence reads: CASSSTRQGTTNEKLFF. The CDR3 DNA sequence: TGTGCCAGCAGCTCCACCAGACAGGGTACAACTAATGAAAAACTGTTTTTT.

The CDR3 loop is CASSYGTGGLNQPQHF. CDR3 nucleotide sequence: TGTGCCAGCAGCTATGGGACAGGGGGCCTCAATCAGCCCCAGCATTTT. V usage is TRBV7-3 and J usage is TRBJ1-5; 12 bases line up with TRBD1. After removal of 4 bases from V and 3 bases from J, the junction contained 4 bases not matched to a gene. Germline-derived CDR1 and CDR2 are SGHTA and FQGTGA. This CDR3 region has 16 residues. Together with reference TRBV7-3 and TRBJ1-5, the CDR3 gives the full variable domain: GAGVSQTPSNKVTEKGKYVELRCDPISGHTALYWYRQSLGQGPEFLIYFQGTGAADDSGLPNDRFFAVRPEGSVSTLKIQRTERGDSAVYLCASSYGTGGLNQPQHFGDGTRLSIL.

The chain combines TRBV5-8 with TRBJ2-7; no clear D gene. The CDR3 is 12 residues long. CDR1 is SGHTS, CDR2 YDEGEE, per germline. Trimming shortened V by 4 bases and J by 2 bases, and 7 bases separated the two germline ends. The CDR3 loop reads CASSPLPYEQYV. CDR3 sequence (DNA): TGTGCCAGCAGCCCATTACCCTACGAGCAGTACGTC.

The gene calls are TRBV15 and TRBJ2-1, with 7 bases aligning to TRBD1. The CDR3 is made up of 15 amino acids. The germline CDR1 and CDR2 sequences are LNHNV and YYDKDF (reference sequence). V dropped 0 bases and J dropped 12; count of bases not matched to a gene: 11. CDR3 loop: CATSRERGARQGQFF. Here the CDR3 DNA reads TGTGCCACCAGCAGAGAGAGAGGGGCCCGACAGGGGCAGTTCTTC.

With respect to this clonotype: A read error is possible here, since a much larger clone lies one base away. The V and J genes are TRBV7-6 and TRBJ2-3, with D maybe TRBD1 (6 bases). Deletions cut 5 bases from V and 2 bases from J, with 20 bases between. CDR1 SGHVS and CDR2 FNYEAQ come from the germline V gene. CDR3 length: 17 residues. The DNA of the CDR3 is TGTGCCAGCAGCCATCCGGATGGGGACACCAACACAGATACGCAGTATTTT. This codes for CASSHPDGDTNTDTQYF.

The V and J genes are TRBV19 and TRBJ1-1; D ambiguous. Germline V gene data show CDR1 as LNHDA and CDR2 as SQIVND (reference sequence). V was pared by 2 bases and J by 7 bases, with 11 bases between. CDR3 size: 13 residues. As DNA, the CDR3 is TGTGCCAGTAGTATAAACCCTTTCGGTGAAGCTTTCTTT. Amino acid sequence: CASSINPFGEAFF.

V gene TRBV6-2 or TRBV6-3 combines with J gene TRBJ2-1; no definite D call. From germline, CDR1 is MNHEY and CDR2 SVGEGT. V lost 7 bases, J lost 0 bases, and 13 bases lay in between. The CDR3 runs to 15 residues. As DNA, the CDR3 is TGTGCCAGCACCTTCTGGCCGATCTCCTACAATGAGCAGTTCTTC. It is translated as CASTFWPISYNEQFF.

This chain uses TRBV7-9 with TRBJ1-6; D not certain. Trimming shortened V by 4 bases and J by 0 bases, and 10 bases separated the two germline ends. This CDR3 contains 16 residues. CDR1 is SEHNR, CDR2 FQNEAQ, per germline (reference sequence). The CDR3 here is CASSYGRSSYNSPLHF. CDR3 coding DNA: TGTGCCAGCAGCTACGGACGGAGCTCCTATAATTCACCCCTCCACTTT.

This clonotype was recorded many times. The rearrangement joins TRBV7-6 to TRBJ2-2, with 8 bases fitting TRBD2. The V gene end was trimmed by 5 bases and the J gene end by 5 bases; junction bases not matched to a gene: 10. CDR3 length: 16 residues. Germline assignment: CDR1 SGHVS and CDR2 FNYEAQ. CDR3 amino acids: CASSRDGGAGTGELFF. The CDR3 region has the DNA TGTGCCAGCAGCCGTGACGGGGGGGCAGGGACCGGGGAGCTGTTTTTT.

This clonotype was recorded many times. V and J are TRBV7-8 and TRBJ1-2; D is ambiguous. Trimming cost V 6 bases and J 6 bases, with 20 bases left between them. CDR1 and CDR2 (germline): SGHVS, FQNEAQ. The CDR3 runs 15 residues. The CDR3 loop reads CASSNEGSGVNGYTF. The DNA for the CDR3 is TGTGCCAGCAGTAATGAAGGGAGCGGCGTAAATGGCTACACCTTC.

The sample holds many counts of this clonotype. The J gene is TRBJ2-7, the V gene TRBV7-9, with D perhaps TRBD2 (5 bases). Germline V gives CDR1 SEHNR, CDR2 FQNEAQ (reference sequence). Between the trimmed V and J ends, which lost 6 bases and 2 bases, there was a span of 8 bases. The CDR3 extends over 12 amino acids. The CDR3 is CASRTGAYEQYF. The CDR3 DNA is TGTGCCAGCAGGACCGGGGCCTACGAGCAGTACTTC.

The sample holds a few counts of this clonotype. The J gene is TRBJ1-2, the V gene TRBV6-2 or TRBV6-3; D is unclear. Germline V gene sequence: CDR1 MNHEY, CDR2 SVGEGT. V gave up 6 bases and J gave up 3 bases, with 17 bases separating them. This CDR3 region has 15 residues. This CDR3 is CASSYGLQSYYGYTF. The CDR3 nucleotides read TGTGCCAGCAGCTACGGGCTCCAGTCTTACTATGGCTACACCTTC.

The J gene is TRBJ2-6, the V gene TRBV9; D unclear. The CDR3 consists of 17 residues. V dropped 3 bases and J dropped 0 bases, with 13 bases sitting between them. CDR1 is SGDLS and CDR2 is YYNGEE in the germline V gene. CDR3 sequence: CASSGGRALSGANVLTF. DNA of the CDR3: TGTGCCAGCAGCGGAGGACGGGCCCTCTCTGGGGCCAACGTCCTGACTTTC.

This clonotype has ten or more counts. The chain carries TRBV7-8 and TRBJ2-7; D is perhaps TRBD1 (6 bases). The germline V and J ends were trimmed by 4 bases and 7 bases, with 17 bases remaining between them. This CDR3 region has 14 residues. Germline V gene sequence: CDR1 SGHVS, CDR2 FQNEAQ. CDR3 sequence: CASSSTPGAVEQYV. The CDR3 DNA reads as TGTGCCAGCAGCTCTACGCCAGGGGCGGTGGAGCAGTACGTC.

The V gene is TRBV7-8, the J gene TRBJ1-2; maybe TRBD1 (6 bases). V was trimmed by 3 bases and J by 2 bases, leaving 10 bases between them. This CDR3 has 14 amino acids. Germline CDR1 SGHVS, CDR2 FQNEAQ. As DNA, the CDR3 is TGTGCCAGCAGCTTCTCTCAGGGGAACTATGGCTACACCTTC. Translated, it gives CASSFSQGNYGYTF.